Below, 5 T cell receptor beta chains from the same sample are listed, as sequenced in a study of blood T cells in healthy people across ages. A second about 7 to 12 cycle PCR used barcoded and J-beta primers. TCRdb recomputed calls from the 5' RACE reads with MiXCR, one row per CDR3 protein. This sample has about 400,000 distinct CDR3 sequences, with more than 45% found just once. The sample comprised blood. The receptors were gathered from a man in his 60s in good health.

The rearrangement uses TRBV24-1 and TRBJ2-1; 12 bases fit TRBD2. The CDR3 length is 16 residues. V trimming: 4 bases; J trimming: 8 bases; junction bases outside the gene matches: 8. Germline V gene lookup returns CDR1 KGHDR and CDR2 SFDVKD. In DNA form, the CDR3 reads TGTGCCACCAGTGACGGGACTAGCGGGCGACAGGATGAGCAGTTCTTC. Its translation is CATSDGTSGRQDEQFF.

The V call is TRBV9, the J call TRBJ2-5; D remains unclear. This CDR3 comprises 13 residues. With 0 bases removed from V and 4 bases from J, the gap between germline ends came to 7 bases. Germline CDR1 and CDR2: SGDLS and YYNGEE. The CDR3 loop reads CASSVGARETQYF. Here the CDR3 DNA reads TGTGCCAGCAGCGTAGGGGCGAGAGAGACCCAGTACTTC.

J is TRBJ2-7 and V is TRBV25-1; TRBD2 matches at 8 bases. Germline CDR1 reads MGHDK; CDR2 reads SYGVNS. With V trimmed by 4 bases and J by 6 bases, 8 bases remained unmatched. The CDR3 totals 14 residues. The CDR3 region is CASSAGGRLGEQYF. CDR3 DNA: TGTGCCAGCAGTGCGGGAGGGCGGTTAGGCGAGCAGTACTTC.

The V call is TRBV20-1, the J call TRBJ2-7; TRBD1 is a possible D gene (6 bases). The germline CDR1 and CDR2 sequences are DFQATT and SNEGSKA (reference sequence). The length of the CDR3 is 12 residues. V was cut by 4 bases and J by 5 bases, with 12 bases left in between. The CDR3 region has the DNA TGCAGTGCTACAGGGGATTTCAACGAGCAGTACTTC. Protein sequence: CSATGDFNEQYF.

The chain carries TRBV24-1 and TRBJ2-1, with 9 bases matching TRBD1. The CDR3 has 14 amino acids. With V trimmed by 9 bases and J by 3 bases, 5 bases remained unmatched. Looked up from germline, CDR1 is KGHDR and CDR2 is SFDVKD. The CDR3 DNA follows: TGTGCCACCGCCTCGGGACAGGGCTACAATGAGCAGTTCTTC. Its protein is CATASGQGYNEQFF.